This T cell receptor beta chain was retrieved from a study of cytomegalovirus exposure and HLA in healthy donors. Study findings and constraints: For TCR beta chains, V- and J-gene trimming was later linked to a missense DCLRE1C variant. There were some public TCRs occurring in many donors, but most TCR sequences were rare.

60 Vbeta and 13 Jbeta primers were used in PCR. Profiling relied on immunoSEQ multiplex PCR, and the TCRdb table lists in-frame clones only, not all of them. Of some 120,000 clones detected, around 80% appear once; the ten largest clones hold 2%. V was cut by 6 bases and J by 2 bases, with 13 bases left in between. The CDR3 is made up of 13 amino acids. The germline gives CDR1 GTSNPN, CDR2 SVGIG (reference sequence). On this clone itself: Its antigen is not identified.

The specimen sequenced was PBMCs. The source of this sequence is a man younger than 30 in good health and CMV-seronegative. This rearrangement joins TRBV30 to TRBJ1-2; D gene ambiguous. The CDR3 nucleotides read TGTGCCTGTTCTGGAGGTCAGAACTATGGCTACACCTTC. The encoded protein is CACSGGQNYGYTF.